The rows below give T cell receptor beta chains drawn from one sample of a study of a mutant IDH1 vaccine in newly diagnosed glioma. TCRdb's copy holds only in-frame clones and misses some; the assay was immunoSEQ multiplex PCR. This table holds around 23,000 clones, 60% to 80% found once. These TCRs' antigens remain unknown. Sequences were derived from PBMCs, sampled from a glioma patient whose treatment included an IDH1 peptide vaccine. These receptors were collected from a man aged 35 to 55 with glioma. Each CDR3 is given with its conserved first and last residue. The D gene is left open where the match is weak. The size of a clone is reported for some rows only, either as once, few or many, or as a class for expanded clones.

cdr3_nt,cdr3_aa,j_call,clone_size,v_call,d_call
TGTGCCAGCAGTTTCAGGACAGGGATCACCGGGGAGCTGTTTTTT,CASSFRTGITGELFF,TRBJ2-2,.,TRBV27,TRBD1
TGTGCCAGCAGCCTCCAGAGATCCTACAATGAGCAGTTCTTC,CASSLQRSYNEQFF,TRBJ2-1,once,TRBV7-2,.
TGTGCCAGCTCCCGCGCCCGGGAAAGATCCGAGCAGTACTTC,CASSRARERSEQYF,TRBJ2-7,.,TRBV18,.
TGTGCCAGCAGCACGCCCTTGGAGGGCATGGATGGCTACACCTTC,CASSTPLEGMDGYTF,TRBJ1-2,.,TRBV5-4,.
TGTGCCAGCAGCGTAGCTGGCGCGGGAGGGCCACCCGTTCCCGGGGAGCTGTTTTTT,CASSVAGAGGPPVPGELFF,TRBJ2-2,.,TRBV9,TRBD2
TGTGCCAGCAGCTTGTGGGGCTATAAAGGAGAAGCTTTCTTT,CASSLWGYKGEAFF,TRBJ1-1,.,TRBV5-6,.
TGTGCCAGCAGCCCAGGGACAGGGGGCGGCTTTGCCACTGAAGCTTTCTTT,CASSPGTGGGFATEAFF,TRBJ1-1,few,TRBV13,TRBD1
TGTGCCAGCAGTTATCGGGCCGGGGCCAACGTCCTGACTTTC,CASSYRAGANVLTF,TRBJ2-6,.,TRBV6-6,.
TGTGCCTGGGCAAGGGACAGACCCAAAGATGGCTACACCTTC,CAWARDRPKDGYTF,TRBJ1-2,.,TRBV30,TRBD1
TGTGCCAGCAGCTTGCAGTCGACAGATACGCAGTATTTT,CASSLQSTDTQYF,TRBJ2-3,.,TRBV5-4,.
TGTGCCAGCAGCTTCCTAGCGGGGACAGATACGCAGTATTTT,CASSFLAGTDTQYF,TRBJ2-3,.,TRBV7-2,TRBD2
TGTGCCAGCAGTCTCACAGGGGGTCAGCCCCAGCATTTT,CASSLTGGQPQHF,TRBJ1-5,.,TRBV6-5,TRBD1
TGTGCCAGCAGCGGCATGGGAGGTGGGCCCTCACCCCTCCACTTT,CASSGMGGGPSPLHF,TRBJ1-6,.,TRBV7-8,.
TGTGCCAGCAGCCTCGGGGTAGGGGGCGGGCAAGAGACCCAGTACTTC,CASSLGVGGGQETQYF,TRBJ2-5,.,TRBV9,TRBD1
TGTGCCAGCAGCTTTCTGCAGGGGAACACCATATATTTT,CASSFLQGNTIYF,TRBJ1-3,.,TRBV5-6,.
TGTGCCACCTCCGGGACTACTTACAATGAGCAGTTCTTC,CATSGTTYNEQFF,TRBJ2-1,.,TRBV6-4,TRBD2
TGTGCCAGCAGCCTAGCGGGAGGCCCCCCCCCTGAGCAGTTCTTC,CASSLAGGPPPEQFF,TRBJ2-1,.,TRBV7-9,TRBD2
TGCGCCAGCAGTGGACGGACAGGGAAAACCGGGGAGCTGTTTTTT,CASSGRTGKTGELFF,TRBJ2-2,once,TRBV10-1,TRBD1
TGTGCCAGCAAGGCCGACAGGGAGTCCACTGAAGCTTTCTTT,CASKADRESTEAFF,TRBJ1-1,.,TRBV7-2,TRBD1
TGCGCCAGCAGCCAGACAGGGGTAGAAACAGATACGCAGTATTTT,CASSQTGVETDTQYF,TRBJ2-3,.,TRBV4-1,TRBD1
TGCGCCAGCAGTCCGGACTACCTCCAAGAGACCCAGTACTTC,CASSPDYLQETQYF,TRBJ2-5,.,TRBV4-1,.
TGTGCCAGCAGTGCTCCGGGACTAGCAGTTCAAGAGACCCAGTACTTC,CASSAPGLAVQETQYF,TRBJ2-5,.,TRBV25-1,TRBD2
TGTGCCAGCAGCCTAATAAAGGGACTAGCGGCCCGAAGGACCGGGGAGCTGTTTTTT,CASSLIKGLAARRTGELFF,TRBJ2-2,.,TRBV5-6,TRBD2
TGTGCCTGGGCTGGCGGACCAAATCAGCCCCAGCATTTT,CAWAGGPNQPQHF,TRBJ1-5,.,TRBV30,.
TGTGCCAGCAGTTTATTTATCCGGACAGGGAAATCCTATGGCTACACCTTC,CASSLFIRTGKSYGYTF,TRBJ1-2,.,TRBV28,TRBD1
TGTGCCAGCAGTAAAAGTCTATCGGTACCCCTAGACGAGCAGTTCTTC,CASSKSLSVPLDEQFF,TRBJ2-1,.,TRBV7-2,.
TGTGCCAGCAGCCAACTTGGGGGGGGTAAGAACACTGAAGCTTTCTTT,CASSQLGGGKNTEAFF,TRBJ1-1,.,TRBV11-1,.
TGTGCCAGCAGCTTTAGGGGGGATTTGGACAATGAGCAGTTCTTC,CASSFRGDLDNEQFF,TRBJ2-1,.,TRBV7-4,.
TGTGCCAGCAGTCCCCGGGTCCGCACTGAAGCTTTCTTT,CASSPRVRTEAFF,TRBJ1-1,.,TRBV6-5,.
TGTGCCAGCAGCTTAAATCGGGGTCACGAGCAGTACTTC,CASSLNRGHEQYF,TRBJ2-7,.,TRBV7-6,.
TGTGCCAGCAGTCGTTCGGCTTCTCCTCGGTATAGCAATCAGCCCCAGCATTTT,CASSRSASPRYSNQPQHF,TRBJ1-5,.,TRBV9,.
TGTGCCAGCAGCCCGGGACTAGCGGACAATGAGCAGTTCTTC,CASSPGLADNEQFF,TRBJ2-1,.,TRBV7-9,TRBD2
TGTGCCAGCAGCTTGTGGGACGGGAGCGGGGATACGCAGTATTTT,CASSLWDGSGDTQYF,TRBJ2-3,.,TRBV7-2,.
TGCGCCAGCAGTGAGGACAGCTCCACAGATACGCAGTATTTT,CASSEDSSTDTQYF,TRBJ2-3,.,TRBV10-1,.
TGCGCCAGCAGCTTGGTTGAGGGACAGCTCTCTGGAAACACCATATATTTT,CASSLVEGQLSGNTIYF,TRBJ1-3,.,TRBV5-1,TRBD1
TGCGCCAGCAGCTTGAGCTGGGAACAAGATACGCAGTATTTT,CASSLSWEQDTQYF,TRBJ2-3,.,TRBV5-1,.
TGTGCCAGCAGCCAAGTCGGATGGGAAAACATTCAGTACTTC,CASSQVGWENIQYF,TRBJ2-4,.,TRBV14,.
TGTGCCAGCAGCTCAACTAGCGAGAGGTTGGAGCAGTTCTTC,CASSSTSERLEQFF,TRBJ2-1,.,TRBV11-3,TRBD2
TGTGCCAGCAGCCCCCGGGACAGGGATGGCTACACCTTC,CASSPRDRDGYTF,TRBJ1-2,.,TRBV7-2,TRBD1
TGTGCCAGCAGTGACGAGGGACTAGGTGGTCCAGATACGCAGTATTTT,CASSDEGLGGPDTQYF,TRBJ2-3,.,TRBV6-4,TRBD2
TGTGCCAGCCCCATCGAAATGAACACTGAAGCTTTCTTT,CASPIEMNTEAFF,TRBJ1-1,.,TRBV6-9,.
TGTGCCAGCAGTACTTGGGACAGACTTAACACTGAAGCTTTCTTT,CASSTWDRLNTEAFF,TRBJ1-1,.,TRBV6-5,TRBD1
TGTGCCAGCAGCAAGGGGAATCTGGAGACCCAGTACTTC,CASSKGNLETQYF,TRBJ2-5,.,TRBV11-2,.
TGTGCCAGCAGGGTATTGACGTGGGTAAACACTGAAGCTTTCTTT,CASRVLTWVNTEAFF,TRBJ1-1,.,TRBV14,.
TGTGCCAGTAGTATGGCGGGGGATACCGTTGTCGAGCAGTACTTC,CASSMAGDTVVEQYF,TRBJ2-7,.,TRBV19,TRBD2
TGCGCCAGCAGCTTGGGCCCTGGAAACACCATATATTTT,CASSLGPGNTIYF,TRBJ1-3,.,TRBV5-1,.
TGTGCCAGTAGGCCCGGGATGGAGACTGAAGCTTTCTTT,CASRPGMETEAFF,TRBJ1-1,.,TRBV19,.
TGTGCCTCACAGGAGCCCGCAGGTAATCAGCCCCAGCATTTT,CASQEPAGNQPQHF,TRBJ1-5,.,TRBV28,.
TGTGCCACCCGCGACAACTACAATGAGCAGTTCTTC,CATRDNYNEQFF,TRBJ2-1,few,TRBV19,.
TGTGCCTGGTCCCGGGACAGGGGGCCACCCCTCCACTTT,CAWSRDRGPPLHF,TRBJ1-6,.,TRBV30,TRBD1
TGTGCCAGCAGCTTAGGAGGGGTCACCACAGATACGCAGTATTTT,CASSLGGVTTDTQYF,TRBJ2-3,.,TRBV11-2,.
TGCGCCAGCAGCCTGCAGGAAGGGTTCGGCTACACCTTC,CASSLQEGFGYTF,TRBJ1-2,.,TRBV4-3,.
TGTGCCAGCAGTTTAGGGGTCGGGACAGGCACAGATACGCAGTATTTT,CASSLGVGTGTDTQYF,TRBJ2-3,.,TRBV27,TRBD1
TGTGCTAGTGGTTTTTTGGGGGGCAGTGGCTACACCTTC,CASGFLGGSGYTF,TRBJ1-2,.,TRBV12-5,.